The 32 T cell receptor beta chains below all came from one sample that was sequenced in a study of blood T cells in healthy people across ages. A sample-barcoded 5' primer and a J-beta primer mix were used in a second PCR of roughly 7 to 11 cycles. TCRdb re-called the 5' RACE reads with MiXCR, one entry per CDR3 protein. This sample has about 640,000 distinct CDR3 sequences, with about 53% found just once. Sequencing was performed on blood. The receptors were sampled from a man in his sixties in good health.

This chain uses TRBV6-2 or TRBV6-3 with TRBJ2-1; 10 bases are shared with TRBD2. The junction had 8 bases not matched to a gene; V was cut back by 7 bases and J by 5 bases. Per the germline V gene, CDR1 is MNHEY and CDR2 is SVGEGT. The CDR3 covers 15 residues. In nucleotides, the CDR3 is TGTGCCAGCAACCAACTAGCGGGGTGGAACAATGAGCAGTTCTTC. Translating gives CASNQLAGWNNEQFF.

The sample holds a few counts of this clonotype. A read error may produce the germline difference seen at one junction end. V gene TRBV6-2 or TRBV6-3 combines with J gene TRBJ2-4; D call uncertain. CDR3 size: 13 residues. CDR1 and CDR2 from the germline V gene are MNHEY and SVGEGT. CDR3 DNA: TGTGCCAGCAGTGACTCCTGGCAGGACATTCAGTACTTC. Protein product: CASSDSWQDIQYF.

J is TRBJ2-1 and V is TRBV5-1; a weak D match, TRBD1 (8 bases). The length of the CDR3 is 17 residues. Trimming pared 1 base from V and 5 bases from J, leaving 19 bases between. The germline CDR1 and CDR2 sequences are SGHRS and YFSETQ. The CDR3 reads CASSLRYGGTGDNEQFF. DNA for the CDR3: TGCGCCAGCAGCTTGCGATACGGGGGGACAGGAGACAATGAGCAGTTCTTC.

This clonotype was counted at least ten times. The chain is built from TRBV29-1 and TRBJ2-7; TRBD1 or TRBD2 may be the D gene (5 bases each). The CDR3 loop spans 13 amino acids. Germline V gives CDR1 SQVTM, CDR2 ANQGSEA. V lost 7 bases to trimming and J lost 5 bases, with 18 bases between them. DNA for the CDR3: TGCAGCGCCGAGGGTGGGACCCTTGACGAGCAGTACTTC. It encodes CSAEGGTLDEQYF.

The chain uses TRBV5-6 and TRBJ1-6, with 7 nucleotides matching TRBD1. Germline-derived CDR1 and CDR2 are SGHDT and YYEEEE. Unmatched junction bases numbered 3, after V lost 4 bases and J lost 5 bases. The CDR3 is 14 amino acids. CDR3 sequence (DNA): TGTGCCAGCAGCGCGGGACAGCATAATTCACCCCTCCACTTT. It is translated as CASSAGQHNSPLHF. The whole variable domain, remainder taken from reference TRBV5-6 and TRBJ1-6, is DAGVTQSPTHLIKTRGQQVTLRCSPKSGHDTVSWYQQALGQGPQFIFQYYEEEERQRGNFPDRFSGHQFPNYSSELNVNALLLGDSALYLCASSAGQHNSPLHFGNGTRLTVT.

As DNA, the CDR3 is TGTGCCAGCAGCGACAGGGGCCGTAATGAAAAACTGTTTTTT. This sequence encodes CASSDRGRNEKLFF. The rearrangement joins TRBV6-1 to TRBJ1-4, with 8 nucleotides matching TRBD1. The germline gives CDR1 MNHNS, CDR2 SASEGT. The ends lost 6 bases at V and 4 bases at J; junction bases unmatched: 4. This CDR3 has 14 residues.

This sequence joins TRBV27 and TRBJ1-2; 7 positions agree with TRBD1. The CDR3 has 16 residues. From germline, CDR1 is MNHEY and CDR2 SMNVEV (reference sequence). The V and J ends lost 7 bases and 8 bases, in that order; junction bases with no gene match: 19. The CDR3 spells CASTSTPRDSLGGYTF. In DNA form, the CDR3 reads TGTGCCAGCACATCCACACCCCGGGACAGTCTCGGCGGCTACACCTTC.

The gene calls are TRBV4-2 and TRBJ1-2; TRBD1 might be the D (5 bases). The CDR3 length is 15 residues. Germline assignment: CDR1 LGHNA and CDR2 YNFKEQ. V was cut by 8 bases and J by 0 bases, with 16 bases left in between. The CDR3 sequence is CASSAGMISNYGYTF. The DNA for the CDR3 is TGTGCCAGCTCGGCAGGGATGATTTCTAACTATGGCTACACCTTC.

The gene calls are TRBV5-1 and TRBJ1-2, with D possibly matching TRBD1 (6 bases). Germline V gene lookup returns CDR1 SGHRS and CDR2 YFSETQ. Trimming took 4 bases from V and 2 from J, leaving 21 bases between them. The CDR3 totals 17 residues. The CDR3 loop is CASSKGGGRDSNYGYTF. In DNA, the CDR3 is TGCGCCAGCAGCAAAGGGGGGGGGCGCGATTCGAACTATGGCTACACCTTC.

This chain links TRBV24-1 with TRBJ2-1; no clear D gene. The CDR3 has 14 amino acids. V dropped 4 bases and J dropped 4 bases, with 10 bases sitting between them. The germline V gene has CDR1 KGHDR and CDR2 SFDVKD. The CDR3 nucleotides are TGTGCCACCAGTGACGGAGAGATATACAATGAGCAGTTCTTC. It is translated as CATSDGEIYNEQFF.

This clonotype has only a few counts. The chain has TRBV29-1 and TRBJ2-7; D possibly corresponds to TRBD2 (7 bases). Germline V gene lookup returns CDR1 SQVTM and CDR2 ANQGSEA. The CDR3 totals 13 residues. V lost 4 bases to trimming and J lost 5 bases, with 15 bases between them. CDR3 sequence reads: CSVVGRGGDEQYF. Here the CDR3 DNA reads TGCAGCGTTGTGGGGAGGGGGGGCGACGAGCAGTACTTC.

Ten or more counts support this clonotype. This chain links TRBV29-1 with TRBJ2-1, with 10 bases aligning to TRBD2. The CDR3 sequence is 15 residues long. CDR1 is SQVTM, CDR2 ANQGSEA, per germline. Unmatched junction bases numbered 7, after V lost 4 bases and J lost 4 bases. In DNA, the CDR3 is TGCAGCGTTGGGAGCGGGGGGGCAGGTTACAATGAGCAGTTCTTC. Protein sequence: CSVGSGGAGYNEQFF.

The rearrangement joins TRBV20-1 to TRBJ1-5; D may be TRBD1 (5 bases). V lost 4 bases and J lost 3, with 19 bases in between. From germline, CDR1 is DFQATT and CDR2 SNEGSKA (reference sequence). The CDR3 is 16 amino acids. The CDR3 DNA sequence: TGCAGTGCTACGGTCGTCCGGGGGGGGGTCAATCAGCCCCAGCATTTT. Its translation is CSATVVRGGVNQPQHF.

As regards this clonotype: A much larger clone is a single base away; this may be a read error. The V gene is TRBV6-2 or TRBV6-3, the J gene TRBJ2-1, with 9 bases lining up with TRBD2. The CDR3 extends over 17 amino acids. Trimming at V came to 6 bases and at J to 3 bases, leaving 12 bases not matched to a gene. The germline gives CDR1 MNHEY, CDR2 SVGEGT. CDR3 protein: CASSRSRAGGHYNEQFF. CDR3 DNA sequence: TGTGCCAGCAGCCGTTCCAGAGCGGGGGGTCACTACAATGAGCAGTTCTTC.

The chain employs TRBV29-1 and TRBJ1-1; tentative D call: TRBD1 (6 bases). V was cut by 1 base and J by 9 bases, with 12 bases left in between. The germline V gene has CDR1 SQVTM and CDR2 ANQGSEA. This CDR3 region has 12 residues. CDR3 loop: CSVEGATGQAFF. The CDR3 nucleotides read TGCAGCGTTGAAGGGGCGACAGGCCAAGCTTTCTTT.

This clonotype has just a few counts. The CDR3 DNA follows: TGCGCCAGCAGCCAAGGGGCCCGGACAGGGGGAATGAACACTGAAGCTTTCTTT. Amino acids: CASSQGARTGGMNTEAFF. This rearrangement joins TRBV4-1 to TRBJ1-1, with 10 bases identical to TRBD1. The CDR3 has 18 amino acids. V was clipped by 1 base and J by 0 bases; unmatched bases: 8. Germline V gene data show CDR1 as MGHRA and CDR2 as YSYEKL.

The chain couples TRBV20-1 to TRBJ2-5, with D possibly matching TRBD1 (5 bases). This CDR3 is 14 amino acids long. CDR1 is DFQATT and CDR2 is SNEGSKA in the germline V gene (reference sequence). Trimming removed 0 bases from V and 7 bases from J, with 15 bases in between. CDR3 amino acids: CSAREATGPATQYF. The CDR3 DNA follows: TGCAGTGCTAGAGAAGCTACAGGCCCAGCGACCCAGTACTTC.

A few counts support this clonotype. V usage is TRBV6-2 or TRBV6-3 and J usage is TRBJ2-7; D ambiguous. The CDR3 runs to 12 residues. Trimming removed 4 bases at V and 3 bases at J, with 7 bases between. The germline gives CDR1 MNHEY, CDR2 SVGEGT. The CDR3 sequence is CASSSAYYEQYF. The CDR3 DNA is TGTGCCAGCAGTTCCGCCTACTACGAGCAGTACTTC.

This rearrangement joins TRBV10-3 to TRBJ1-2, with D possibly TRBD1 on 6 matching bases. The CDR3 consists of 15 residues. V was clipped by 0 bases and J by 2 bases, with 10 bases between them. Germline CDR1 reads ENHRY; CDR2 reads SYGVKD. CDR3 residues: CAISESAGDNYGYTF. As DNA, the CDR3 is TGTGCCATCAGTGAGTCCGCAGGGGACAACTATGGCTACACCTTC.

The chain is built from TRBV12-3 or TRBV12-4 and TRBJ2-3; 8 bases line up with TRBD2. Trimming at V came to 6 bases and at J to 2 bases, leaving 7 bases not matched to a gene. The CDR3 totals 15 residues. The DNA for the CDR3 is TGTGCCAGCAGCTCAGCGGGGGTGTTCACAGATACGCAGTATTTT. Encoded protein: CASSSAGVFTDTQYF.

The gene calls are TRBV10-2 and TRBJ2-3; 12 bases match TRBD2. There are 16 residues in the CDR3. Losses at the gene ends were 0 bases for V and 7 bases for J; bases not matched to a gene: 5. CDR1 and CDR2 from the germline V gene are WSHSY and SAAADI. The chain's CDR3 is CASSESASGGANTQYF. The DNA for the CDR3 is TGCGCCAGCAGTGAGTCCGCTAGCGGGGGGGCAAATACGCAGTATTTT.

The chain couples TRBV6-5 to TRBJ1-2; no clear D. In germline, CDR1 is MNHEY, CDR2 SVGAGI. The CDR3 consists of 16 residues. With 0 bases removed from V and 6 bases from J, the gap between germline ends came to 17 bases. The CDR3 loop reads CASSYSGGLRWNGYTF. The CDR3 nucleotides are TGTGCCAGCAGTTACTCGGGCGGCCTACGGTGGAATGGCTACACCTTC.

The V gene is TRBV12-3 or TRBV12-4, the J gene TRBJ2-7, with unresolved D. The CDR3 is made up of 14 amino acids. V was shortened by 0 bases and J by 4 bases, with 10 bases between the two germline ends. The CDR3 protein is CASSLAGPRYEQYF. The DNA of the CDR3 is TGTGCCAGCAGTTTAGCAGGGCCCCGGTACGAGCAGTACTTC.

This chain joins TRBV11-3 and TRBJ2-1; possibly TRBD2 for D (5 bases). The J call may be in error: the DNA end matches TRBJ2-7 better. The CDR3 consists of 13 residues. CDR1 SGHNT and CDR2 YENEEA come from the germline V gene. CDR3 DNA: TGTGCCAGCAGCTTATTGACTAACAACGAGCAGTACTTC. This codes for CASSLLTNNEQYF.

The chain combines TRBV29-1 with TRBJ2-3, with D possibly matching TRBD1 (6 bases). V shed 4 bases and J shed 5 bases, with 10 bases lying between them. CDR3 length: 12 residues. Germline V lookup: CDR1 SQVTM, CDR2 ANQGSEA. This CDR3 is CSVGAGVDTQYF. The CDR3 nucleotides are TGCAGCGTTGGGGCAGGGGTAGATACGCAGTATTTT.

CDR3 in amino acids: CATSDDRDRGNEQYF. CDR3 in DNA: TGTGCCACCAGTGATGACCGGGACAGGGGTAACGAGCAGTACTTC. This sequence joins TRBV24-1 and TRBJ2-5; 10 bases agree with TRBD1. The better agreement between TRBJ2-7 and the DNA end casts doubt on the J call. The CDR3 extends over 15 amino acids. Germline CDR1 reads KGHDR; CDR2 reads SFDVKD.

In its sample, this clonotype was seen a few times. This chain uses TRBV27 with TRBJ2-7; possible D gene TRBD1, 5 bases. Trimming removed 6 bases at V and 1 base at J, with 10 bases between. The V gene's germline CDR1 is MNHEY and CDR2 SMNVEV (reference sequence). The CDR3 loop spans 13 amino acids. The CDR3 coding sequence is TGTGCCAGCAGGGCTACAGGATCCTACGAGCAGTACTTC. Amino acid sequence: CASRATGSYEQYF.

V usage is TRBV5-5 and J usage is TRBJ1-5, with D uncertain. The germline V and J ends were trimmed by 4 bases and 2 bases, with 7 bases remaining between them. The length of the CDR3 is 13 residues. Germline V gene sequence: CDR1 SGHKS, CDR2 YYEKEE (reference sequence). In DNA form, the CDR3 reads TGTGCCAGCAGCCCGTTTGGCAATCAGCCCCAGCATTTT. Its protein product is CASSPFGNQPQHF.

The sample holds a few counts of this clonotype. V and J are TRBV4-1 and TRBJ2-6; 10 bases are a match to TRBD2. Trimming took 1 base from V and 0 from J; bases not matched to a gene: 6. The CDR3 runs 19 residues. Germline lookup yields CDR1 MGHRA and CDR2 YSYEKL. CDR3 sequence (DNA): TGCGCCAGCAGCCAAGCTACTAGCGGGGTTGACTCTGGGGCCAACGTCCTGACTTTC. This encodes CASSQATSGVDSGANVLTF.

The DNA of the CDR3 is TGTGCCAGCAGTTACCGGATTGTCGGCGGCGAAACCCACGAGCAGTACTTC. Its translation is CASSYRIVGGETHEQYF. This chain joins TRBV6-2 or TRBV6-3 and TRBJ2-7; no reliable D call. The CDR3 sequence is 17 residues long. Per germline, CDR1 MNHEY and CDR2 SVGEGT. V was pared by 2 bases and J by 5 bases, with 22 bases between.

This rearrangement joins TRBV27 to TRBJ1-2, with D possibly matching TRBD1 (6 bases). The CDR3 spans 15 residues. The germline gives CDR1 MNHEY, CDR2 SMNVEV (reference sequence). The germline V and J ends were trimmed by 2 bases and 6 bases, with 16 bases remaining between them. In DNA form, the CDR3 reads TGTGCCAGCAGTTTAGGTGGGCCAGGGGCGAATGGCTACACCTTC. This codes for CASSLGGPGANGYTF.

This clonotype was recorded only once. The CDR3 spells CASSPSVREKLFF. The CDR3 DNA sequence: TGTGCCAGCAGCCCCTCTGTGAGGGAAAAACTGTTTTTT. This chain links TRBV7-2 with TRBJ1-4; D unclear. The CDR3 covers 13 residues. V lost 5 bases and J lost 8, with 12 bases in between. The germline V gene encodes CDR1 SGHTA and CDR2 FQGNSA.